The sequence of this T cell receptor (beta chain) was determined in a study of T-cell memory formation after mild COVID-19. Only a few counts were recorded for this clonotype. This CDR3 region has 14 residues. V was pared by 5 bases and J by 7 bases, with 14 bases between. The germline CDR1 and CDR2 sequences are LNHNV and YYDKDF (reference sequence). TCRdb itself ran the 5' RACE reads through MiXCR, one entry per CDR3 protein. Of 140,000 or so distinct CDR3 sequences in the sample, 13% to 15% were seen once. The genes are TRBV15 and TRBJ2-2, with D perhaps TRBD1 (5 bases). Input material: PBMCs or a T cell subset sorted from them (not recorded which). The source of this sequence is an adult woman who had mild COVID-19 (a few samples of this study predate the infection). Cell type and time point are not known. The CDR3 coding sequence is TGTGCCACCAGCGAGCTGGGGCAGGGCGGGGAGCTGTTTTTT. Translating it yields CATSELGQGGELFF.